One and the same sample provided the 16 T cell receptor beta chains below, sequenced in a study of regulatory T cells in long-lasting Graves disease. Construction of TCR beta libraries relied on iRepertoire HTBI primers and on Arm-PCR targeting CDR3 regions. TCRdb reprocessed the multiplex PCR reads via MiXCR and lists one record per CDR3 protein. The sample yields 400,000 to 450,000 distinct CDR3 sequences, 15% seen once. The time point here: newly diagnosed GD, antithyroid drugs for less than 3 months. RNA isolated from PBMCs was used to make the TCR library. This sample also appeared in a second study, on T cells in Graves' hyperthyroidism and ophthalmopathy.

The sequenced sample was peripheral blood mononuclear cells (PBMCs), obtained at new diagnosis, from a patient treated with antithyroid drugs. The receptors stem from a woman in her thirties with Graves disease.

The rearrangement uses TRBV5-1 and TRBJ1-1; D perhaps matches TRBD1 (5 bases). The CDR3 totals 16 residues. V lost 4 bases to trimming and J lost 4 bases, with 20 bases between them. From germline, CDR1 is SGHRS and CDR2 YFSETQ. The CDR3 loop reads CASSLQGLTEGTEAFF. The CDR3 coding sequence is TGCGCCAGCAGCCTCCAGGGACTGACAGAAGGCACTGAAGCTTTCTTT.

This clonotype was seen ten or more times. The CDR3 is CASSPPMKRNYNEQFF. The CDR3 bases are TGTGCCAGCTCACCACCAATGAAGCGAAACTACAATGAGCAGTTCTTC. The chain uses TRBV18 and TRBJ2-1; unclear D gene. The CDR3 is 16 residues long. Germline V gene data show CDR1 as KGHSH and CDR2 as LQKENI. Between the trimmed V and J ends, which lost 0 bases and 3 bases, there was a span of 12 bases.

Ten or more counts support this clonotype. The V call is TRBV12-3 or TRBV12-4, the J call TRBJ2-1; the D gene is possibly TRBD2 (6 bases). V lost 4 bases and J 4 bases, leaving 14 bases between the germline ends. The CDR3 consists of 15 residues. CDR3 DNA sequence: TGTGCCAGCAGTTCCGAGCGGACTACTTACAATGAGCAGTTCTTC. Encoded protein: CASSSERTTYNEQFF.

The chain carries TRBV6-1 and TRBJ2-2; 12 nucleotides agree with TRBD2. After removal of 11 bases from V and 0 bases from J, the junction contained 4 bases not matched to a gene. CDR1 MNHNS and CDR2 SASEGT come from the germline V gene. The CDR3 sequence is 15 residues long. In DNA form, the CDR3 reads TGTGCCGTGAGACTAGCGGGAGCGAACACCGGGGAGCTGTTTTTT. Amino acid sequence: CAVRLAGANTGELFF.

The chain couples TRBV19 to TRBJ2-7; no reliable D call. The V gene lost 6 bases and the J gene lost 3 bases, with 15 bases spanning the gap. The germline V gene encodes CDR1 LNHDA and CDR2 SQIVND (reference sequence). This CDR3 contains 14 residues. The chain's CDR3 is CASSPFSENYEQYF. The DNA for the CDR3 is TGTGCCAGTAGCCCCTTCTCGGAGAACTACGAGCAGTACTTC.

This clonotype has at least ten counts. The CDR3 sequence is CASSWGSKMNTEAFF. For the CDR3, the DNA is TGCGCCAGCAGCTGGGGCTCCAAAATGAACACTGAAGCTTTCTTT. The chain employs TRBV5-1 and TRBJ1-1, with D maybe TRBD1 (5 bases). Germline-derived CDR1 and CDR2 are SGHRS and YFSETQ. The CDR3 covers 15 residues. Trimming took off 3 bases at V and 0 bases at J, with 12 bases between the two ends.

This clonotype was observed at least ten times. This sequence joins TRBV11-2 and TRBJ1-1; possible D gene TRBD1, 5 bases. Germline V CDR1 and CDR2: SGHAT, FQNNGV. The CDR3 runs to 12 residues. With 5 bases removed from V and 6 bases from J, the gap between germline ends came to 10 bases. CDR3: CASSPGAAEAFF. The CDR3 nucleotides read TGTGCCAGCAGCCCCGGGGCCGCTGAAGCTTTCTTT.

This clonotype was seen many times. V gene TRBV10-1 combines with J gene TRBJ1-1; no clear D gene. Germline loops: CDR1 WNHNN, CDR2 SYGVQD (reference sequence). This CDR3 region has 14 residues. V was clipped by 1 base and J by 1 base, with 7 bases between them. The CDR3 protein is CASSEYPGNTEAFF. The CDR3 coding sequence is TGCGCCAGCAGTGAGTATCCAGGGAACACTGAAGCTTTCTTT.

This clonotype was detected only a few times. The rearrangement uses TRBV6-5 and TRBJ2-4; tentative D call: TRBD1 (6 bases). Trimming took off 0 bases at V and 0 bases at J, with 9 bases between the two ends. Germline V lookup: CDR1 MNHEY, CDR2 SVGAGI. The CDR3 runs to 16 residues. The CDR3 loop is CASSYSDRLAKNIQYF. The DNA for the CDR3 is TGTGCCAGCAGTTACTCGGACAGACTAGCCAAAAACATTCAGTACTTC.

This clonotype was observed at least ten times. The chain has TRBV7-9 and TRBJ1-6; TRBD1 matches at 8 bases. CDR1 and CDR2 from the germline V gene are SEHNR and FQNEAQ (reference sequence). J lost 13 bases, V lost 0 bases, and 8 bases had no gene match. The CDR3 loop spans 15 amino acids. CDR3 nucleotides: TGTGCCAGCAGCTTAGCGACAGGGGAGTTTCACCCCCTCCACTTT. Translation: CASSLATGEFHPLHF.

At least ten counts were recorded for this clonotype. This rearrangement joins TRBV11-3 to TRBJ2-1; no reliable D call. V was pared by 2 bases and J by 8 bases, with 4 bases between. The CDR3 extends over 11 amino acids. Germline values: CDR1 SGHNT, CDR2 YENEEA. CDR3 protein: CASSLSHEQFF. The CDR3 DNA reads as TGTGCCAGCAGCTTATCACATGAGCAGTTCTTC. The full variable domain, completed using reference TRBV11-3 and TRBJ2-1, is EAGVVQSPRYKIIEKKQPVAFWCNPISGHNTLYWYLQNLGQGPELLIRYENEEAVDDSQLPKDRFSAERLKGVDSTLKIQPAELGDSAVYLCASSLSHEQFFGPGTRLTVL.

This clonotype was observed many times. The rearrangement joins TRBV15 to TRBJ2-7, with 7 bases matching TRBD1. Germline lookup yields CDR1 LNHNV and CDR2 YYDKDF (reference sequence). J gave up 3 bases and V 5 bases, and 4 bases lay outside the gene matches. The CDR3 consists of 13 residues. The DNA of the CDR3 is TGTGCCACCAGCGGAACAGGGGACTACGAGCAGTACTTC. It specifies CATSGTGDYEQYF.

The table lists this clonotype with many counts. V gene TRBV9 combines with J gene TRBJ2-2; unclear D gene. Germline values: CDR1 SGDLS, CDR2 YYNGEE. V dropped 3 bases and J dropped 9 bases, with 9 bases sitting between them. The length of the CDR3 is 12 residues. CDR3 loop: CASSARSRELFF. DNA of the CDR3: TGTGCCAGCAGCGCCAGATCCCGGGAGCTGTTTTTT.

Many counts were recorded for this clonotype. The chain carries TRBV13 and TRBJ2-7, with D perhaps given as TRBD1 or TRBD2 (6 bases each). Germline CDR1 PRHDT, CDR2 FYEKMQ (reference sequence). The CDR3 length is 16 residues. The V gene lost 5 bases and the J gene lost 3 bases, with 20 bases spanning the gap. The CDR3 is CASSQTGGAGIYEQYF. CDR3 DNA: TGTGCCAGCAGCCAGACCGGGGGCGCGGGAATCTACGAGCAGTACTTC.

The chain is built from TRBV4-1 and TRBJ1-4; tentatively, D is TRBD1 (6 bases). Trimming left V 2 bases short and J 3 bases short, with 10 bases between. Germline CDR1 is MGHRA and CDR2 is YSYEKL. CDR3 size: 15 residues. This CDR3 is CASSQPTGSNEKLFF. The CDR3, as DNA: TGCGCCAGCAGCCAACCAACAGGGTCTAATGAAAAACTGTTTTTT.

This clonotype was counted at least ten times. The rearrangement uses TRBV28 and TRBJ2-1; 15 bases are a match to TRBD2. V dropped 5 bases and J dropped 5; count of bases not matched to a gene: 4. This CDR3 comprises 16 residues. Germline V gene sequence: CDR1 MDHEN, CDR2 SYDVKM. CDR3 in amino acids: CASSMGLAGGHNEQFF. In DNA form, the CDR3 reads TGTGCCAGCAGTATGGGACTAGCGGGAGGTCACAATGAGCAGTTCTTC.